Sequencing of this TCR beta chain was carried out in a study of post-analysis software for immune sequencing data (dated by TCRdb to about 2015). With regard to the full study: Relapsing-remitting, secondary progressive and progressive-relapsing multiple sclerosis were recorded as disease courses, and subtype annotation was lacking for some patients. The patient repertoires were compared against 11 previously published healthy control repertoires obtained from donors aged roughly 6 to 28 years. A subset of samples was prepared in parallel using single-end sample barcoding, then pooled and co-amplified after Illumina adapter ligation.

TCR beta repertoires were profiled from peripheral blood of under 15 young patients with multiple sclerosis to demonstrate the VDJtools post-analysis software. The multiple sclerosis patients were children and adolescents between about 6 and 16 years of age. This clonotype has at least ten counts. Its antigen target is currently unknown. No base quality information exists; no much larger clone differs at one position. Libraries came from PCR. Instrument used: Illumina HiSeq 2500. To reduce PCR and sequencing biases, unique molecular identifiers were built into the TCR beta cDNA libraries. Every 1 to 10 million input T cells yielded 500,000 or so cDNA molecules, meaning each molecule approximated one T cell. Patient libraries were prepared and sequenced with the same protocol used for the earlier healthy control dataset. Within a given batch, samples were prepared together, multiplexed and sequenced on the same HiSeq lane. On the authors' methods: Raw barcoded reads were processed with MIGEC, and single-read molecular identifier groups were discarded before consensus assembly and CDR3 extraction. Clonotype tables were post-analysed with VDJtools, and diversity was normalized by down-sampling all datasets to the smallest sample size. Repertoire overlap clustering matched CDR3 amino acid but not nucleotide sequences to correct batch-related cross-sample contamination. The public reads were reprocessed in TCRdb via fastp at Q25 and MiXCR, keeping in-frame beta chains. Under each unique CDR3 protein, matching rows form one entry showing the most common genes and DNA. The V and J calls reflect TCRdb's pipeline rather than the authors' work. The table for this sample lists some 260,000 distinct CDR3 sequences; around 34% of them were counted only once. Around 4.7% of the sample goes to the ten largest clones.

CDR1 and CDR2 are read off the germline V gene as SQVTM and ANQGSEA. There are 15 amino acids in the CDR3, from cysteine to phenylalanine inclusive. Only the CDR3 part of the read is kept: 45 bases, read in frame from the first base. A distance of 24 bases separates the germline ends of V and J, which lose 8 bases and 5 bases respectively. Results the study describes overall, beyond this receptor: Direct clustering with F measure showed strong co-clustering of samples prepared in the same batch, prompting a batch-effect correction. The control group was slightly older than the multiple sclerosis patient group. Multiple sclerosis patients had significantly lower normalized Chao1 diversity than controls, a result that suggests substantial peripheral T-cell clonal expansion. A few TRBV segments, including TRBV5-6, TRBV5-1 and TRBV20-1, were significantly more frequent in patients than controls.

What was sequenced was blood. The rearrangement joined TRBV29-1 to TRBJ1-2; possibly the D gene is TRBD1, per 5 matching bases. This receptor was taken from a girl between 5 and 17 years old with multiple sclerosis. This receptor has the CDR3 CSSYIYRDGTYGYTF. In nucleotides, the sequence is TGCAGCTCATACATCTACCGGGACGGAACGTATGGCTACACCTTC.